This entry is about one TCR beta chain. Antigen specificity is unknown. This record belongs to a study of T-cell reconstitution after alpha-beta-depleted transplantation in children. General observations from the study: The origin of high day-60 TCRbeta diversity in some patients lay in surviving recipient T cells and thymic progenitors. About two months after transplant, alpha-beta T cells reportedly came from several hundred expanded graft clones. Newly made T cells mostly supplied T-cell counts and diversity one year after transplant.

The CDR3 runs to 13 residues. The germline CDR1 and CDR2 sequences are DFQATT and SNEGSKA (reference sequence). V was shortened by 1 base and J by 1 base, with 7 bases between the two germline ends. This sample's TCRbeta library carried unique molecular identifier barcodes. TCRdb redid the calling of the PCR reads with MiXCR, one entry per CDR3 protein. The table has 100,000 to 130,000 distinct CDR3 sequences, approximately 6.6% seen once. This receptor was obtained from a male patient aged 2 to 10 who had a stem cell transplant for acute lymphoblastic leukemia, so the T cells may come from the graft donor. The genes are TRBV20-1 and TRBJ1-1; D is uncertain. This sample comprised PBMCs, mostly from graft donor cells, obtained 360 days after TCRalphabeta/CD19-depleted stem cell transplant. CDR3 in amino acids: CSARVMENTEAFF. The CDR3 region has the DNA TGCAGTGCTAGAGTTATGGAGAACACTGAAGCTTTCTTT.